The 5 T cell receptor beta chains presented below share a single source sample, sequenced in a study of CD8 T cells in ankylosing spondylitis. Their specific antigens are unknown. Findings of the study overall: For ankylosing spondylitis blood, a TCR beta motif of under ten highly homologous variants appeared characteristic.

TCRdb reprocessed the 5' RACE reads with MiXCR, giving one entry per CDR3 protein. Among roughly 700,000 distinct CDR3 sequences listed, around 19% were seen once. Sequencing was carried out using blood, either unsorted or a sorted T cell fraction (not recorded which). The receptors were sampled from a male donor with ankylosing spondylitis.

This clonotype was observed at least ten times. The chain carries TRBV12-3 or TRBV12-4 and TRBJ1-1; 8 bases map to TRBD1. Trimming at V came to 5 bases and at J to 5 bases, leaving 7 bases not matched to a gene. The CDR3 runs to 14 residues. The CDR3 nucleotides are TGTGCCAGCAGTCCCCGGACAGGGAGTACTGAAGCTTTCTTT. This encodes CASSPRTGSTEAFF.

This rearrangement joins TRBV20-1 to TRBJ1-5, with D possibly TRBD1 on 6 matching bases. V gave up 1 base and J gave up 3 bases, with 16 bases separating them. The CDR3 contains 16 residues. CDR1 is DFQATT and CDR2 is SNEGSKA in the germline V gene (reference sequence). CDR3 nucleotides: TGCAGTGCTAGAGTGGGGGCCCCGACAAACAATCAGCCCCAGCATTTT. Its protein product is CSARVGAPTNNQPQHF.

This clonotype was detected a few times. The CDR3 protein is CASSLARWKGGYTF. The CDR3 nucleotides read TGTGCCAGCAGCTTAGCCCGGTGGAAGGGTGGCTACACCTTC. The rearrangement links TRBV7-2 to TRBJ1-2; D is ambiguous. The CDR3 contains 14 residues. Germline V gene lookup returns CDR1 SGHTA and CDR2 FQGNSA. Deletions cut 0 bases from V and 7 bases from J, with 12 bases between.

The chain has TRBV24-1 and TRBJ2-7; D remains unclear. The CDR3 loop spans 15 amino acids. CDR1 is KGHDR and CDR2 is SFDVKD in the germline V gene. The V end lost 3 bases, the J end lost 7 bases, and 18 bases lay between the germline ends. The CDR3 nucleotides are TGTGCCACCAGTGATCCCGCTAGTGAGTGGAAGGAGCAGTACTTC. Its protein product is CATSDPASEWKEQYF.

The chain combines TRBV13 with TRBJ1-1, with D possibly being TRBD1 (6 bases). Between the trimmed V and J ends, which lost 5 bases and 5 bases, there was a span of 12 bases. Germline assignment: CDR1 PRHDT and CDR2 FYEKMQ (reference sequence). This CDR3 has 13 amino acids. In DNA, the CDR3 is TGTGCCAGCAGCGGGGGCGCGGGGACTGAAGCTTTCTTT. Translated: CASSGGAGTEAFF.